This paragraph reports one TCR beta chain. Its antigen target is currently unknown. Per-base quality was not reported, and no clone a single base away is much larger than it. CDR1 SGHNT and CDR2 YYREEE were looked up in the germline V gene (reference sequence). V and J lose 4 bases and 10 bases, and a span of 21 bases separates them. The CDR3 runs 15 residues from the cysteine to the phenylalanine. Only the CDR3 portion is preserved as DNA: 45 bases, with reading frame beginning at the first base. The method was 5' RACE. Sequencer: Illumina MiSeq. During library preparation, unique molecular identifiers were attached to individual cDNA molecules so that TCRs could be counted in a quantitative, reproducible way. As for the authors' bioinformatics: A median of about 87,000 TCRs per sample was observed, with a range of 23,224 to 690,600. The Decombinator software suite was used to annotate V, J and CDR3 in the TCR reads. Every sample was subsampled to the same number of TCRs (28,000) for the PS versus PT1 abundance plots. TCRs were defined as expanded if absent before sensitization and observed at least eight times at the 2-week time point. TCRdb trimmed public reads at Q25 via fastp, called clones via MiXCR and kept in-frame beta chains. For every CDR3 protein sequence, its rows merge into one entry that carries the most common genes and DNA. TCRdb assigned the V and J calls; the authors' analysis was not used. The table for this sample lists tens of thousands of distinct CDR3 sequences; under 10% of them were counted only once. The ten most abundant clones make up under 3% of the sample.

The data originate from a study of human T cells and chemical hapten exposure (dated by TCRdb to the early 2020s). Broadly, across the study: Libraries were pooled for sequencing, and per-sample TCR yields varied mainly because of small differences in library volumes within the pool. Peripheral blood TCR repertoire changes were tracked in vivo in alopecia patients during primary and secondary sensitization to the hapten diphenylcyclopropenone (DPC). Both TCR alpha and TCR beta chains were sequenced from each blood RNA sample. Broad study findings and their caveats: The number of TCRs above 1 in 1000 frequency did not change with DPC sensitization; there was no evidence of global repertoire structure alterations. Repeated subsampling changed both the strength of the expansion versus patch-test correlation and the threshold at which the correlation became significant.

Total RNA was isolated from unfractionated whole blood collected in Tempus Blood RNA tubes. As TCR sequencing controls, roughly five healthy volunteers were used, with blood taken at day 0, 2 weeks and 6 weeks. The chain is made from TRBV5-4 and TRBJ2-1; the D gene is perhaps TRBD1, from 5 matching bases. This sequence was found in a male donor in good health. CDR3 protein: CASSLRRHGAREQFF. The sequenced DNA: TGTGCCAGCAGCCTAAGGAGACATGGGGCAAGAGAGCAGTTCTTC. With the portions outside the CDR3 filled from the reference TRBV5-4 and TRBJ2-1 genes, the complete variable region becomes ETGVTQSPTHLIKTRGQQVTLRCSSQSGHNTVSWYQQALGQGPQFIFQYYREEENGRGNFPPRFSGLQFPNYSSELNVNALELDDSALYLCASSLRRHGAREQFFGPGTRLTVL.